The 23 T cell receptor beta chains in this list originate from one sample, sequenced in a study of T cell responses to AZD1222 COVID-19 vaccine. The table came from immunoSEQ multiplex PCR; TCRdb's copy has only in-frame clones and leaves some out. The repertoire table contains some 150,000 clones. Sequenced material: peripheral blood. The receptor set was obtained from an adult in good health.

J is TRBJ2-2 and V is TRBV6-1; D is possibly TRBD2 (5 bases). With 1 base removed from V and 7 bases from J, the gap between germline ends came to 13 bases. CDR1 and CDR2 (germline): MNHNS, SASEGT. The CDR3 totals 15 residues. Written as DNA, the CDR3 is TGTGCCAGCAGTGAAGAGCCCGGGATCGGCGGGGAGCTGTTTTTT. Residues: CASSEEPGIGGELFF.

CDR3 sequence reads: CASSRTGSPSGANVLTF. The CDR3, as DNA: TGTGCCAGCAGCCGAACAGGGTCTCCCTCTGGGGCCAACGTCCTGACTTTC. The chain employs TRBV7-6 and TRBJ2-6; D is possibly TRBD1 (6 bases). There are 17 residues in the CDR3. Trimming left V 5 bases short and J 0 bases short, with 14 bases between. Germline CDR1 SGHVS, CDR2 FNYEAQ.

The J gene is TRBJ2-7, the V gene TRBV19; 7 bases line up with TRBD2. This CDR3 is built from 17 residues. Germline V gives CDR1 LNHDA, CDR2 SQIVND (reference sequence). The ends lost 4 bases at V and 0 bases at J; junction bases unmatched: 12. The CDR3 spells CASSRTPGRAASYEQYF. The CDR3 DNA is TGTGCCAGTAGTAGGACCCCGGGGAGGGCGGCCTCCTACGAGCAGTACTTC.

The rearrangement links TRBV2 to TRBJ1-4, with TRBD1 as a possible D gene (5 bases). In germline, CDR1 is SNHLY, CDR2 FYNNEI. The germline V and J ends were trimmed by 8 bases and 4 bases, with 14 bases remaining between them. This CDR3 has 14 residues. CDR3 in amino acids: CASGGGLDNEKLFF. The CDR3 nucleotides read TGTGCCAGCGGGGGGGGTCTTGATAATGAAAAACTGTTTTTT.

This chain joins TRBV19 and TRBJ2-3; no reliable D call. V was cut by 2 bases and J by 7 bases, with 7 bases left in between. Germline V gives CDR1 LNHDA, CDR2 SQIVND (reference sequence). This CDR3 has 12 residues. CDR3 in amino acids: CASSISMNTQYF. As DNA, the CDR3 is TGTGCCAGTAGTATAAGTATGAATACGCAGTATTTT.

The chain carries TRBV3-1 (or the pseudogene TRBV3-2) and TRBJ2-3; 11 positions match TRBD2. V trimming: 6 bases; J trimming: 6 bases; junction bases outside the gene matches: 11. The CDR3 sequence is 16 residues long. Germline CDR1 LGHDT, CDR2 YNNKEL (reference sequence). For the CDR3, the DNA is TGTGCCAGCAGTCGTCAACTAGCGGGGGACGAGGATACGCAGTATTTT. Its protein product is CASSRQLAGDEDTQYF.

The chain is built from TRBV18 and TRBJ1-5; TRBD1 matches at 7 bases. CDR1 and CDR2 (germline): KGHSH, LQKENI. The CDR3 covers 16 residues. V lost 5 bases, J lost 3 bases, and 10 bases stayed unmatched. The CDR3: CASSTRGGQYNQPQHF. Here the CDR3 DNA reads TGTGCCAGCTCAACAAGGGGGGGACAGTACAATCAGCCCCAGCATTTT.

The chain is built from TRBV25-1 and TRBJ2-2; 12 positions agree with TRBD2. CDR1 MGHDK and CDR2 SYGVNS come from the germline V gene. Trimming took 6 bases from V and 7 from J; bases not matched to a gene: 9. The CDR3 has 16 residues. The CDR3 bases are TGTGCCAGCAGCTTACTAGCGGGGGGCCAGGGCGGGGAGCTGTTTTTT. This translates into CASSLLAGGQGGELFF.

CDR3 in DNA: TGTGCCAGCGACCGGGACAGAAACAATCAGCCCCAGCATTTT. The encoded protein is CASDRDRNNQPQHF. The chain combines TRBV28 with TRBJ1-5, with 7 bases that match TRBD1. Germline assignment: CDR1 MDHEN and CDR2 SYDVKM. Losses at the gene ends were 8 bases for V and 3 bases for J; bases not matched to a gene: 7. This CDR3 has 14 amino acids.

The J gene is TRBJ2-4, the V gene TRBV4-2, with D perhaps assigned TRBD1 or TRBD2 (5 bases each). Germline V lookup: CDR1 LGHNA, CDR2 YNFKEQ. Trimming stripped 3 bases from V and 3 bases from J, with 15 bases between. The CDR3 has 16 amino acids. The CDR3 DNA is TGTGCCAGCAGCCATGGCACCGGGACGTACAAAAACATTCAGTACTTC. Amino acid sequence: CASSHGTGTYKNIQYF.

The chain recombines TRBV28 with TRBJ1-6; D is unclear. Germline values: CDR1 MDHEN, CDR2 SYDVKM. Trimming took off 6 bases at V and 13 bases at J, with 13 bases between the two ends. This CDR3 has 12 residues. This CDR3 is CASRPNVLPLHF. The CDR3 DNA reads as TGTGCCAGCAGACCTAACGTACTGCCCCTCCACTTT.

DNA of the CDR3: TGTGCCAGCAGTCAGGGTAACTATGGCTACACCTTC. Its protein product is CASSQGNYGYTF. The chain is built from TRBV6-2 or TRBV6-3 and TRBJ1-2; TRBD1 is a possible D gene (5 bases). The CDR3 contains 12 residues. V was pared by 5 bases and J by 1 base, with 5 bases between. Germline values: CDR1 MNHEY, CDR2 SVGEGT.

In the case of this clone: Other DNA sequences of this sample code for an identical CDR3. This chain connects TRBV6-5 to TRBJ1-5; D call uncertain. Per germline, CDR1 MNHEY and CDR2 SVGAGI. V was cut by 2 bases and J by 1 base, with 6 bases left in between. The CDR3 is made up of 14 amino acids. The CDR3 DNA is TGTGCCAGCAGTTACGTGGGAAGCAATCAGCCCCAGCATTTT. Its protein product is CASSYVGSNQPQHF.

The chain links TRBV6-4 to TRBJ1-2; TRBD1 matches at 9 bases. The CDR3 has 15 amino acids. V was pared by 2 bases and J by 6 bases, with 7 bases of the junction left unmatched. CDR1 MRHNA and CDR2 SNTAGT come from the germline V gene. The CDR3 spells CASSDPGQGIDGYTF. CDR3 nucleotides: TGTGCCAGCAGTGACCCGGGACAGGGCATCGATGGCTACACCTTC.

The rearrangement uses TRBV6-2 or TRBV6-3 and TRBJ2-1; D remains unclear. The CDR3 is made up of 12 amino acids. Trimming shortened V by 4 bases and J by 5 bases, and 6 bases separated the two germline ends. Germline V gene sequence: CDR1 MNHEY, CDR2 SVGEGT. CDR3 bases: TGTGCCAGCAGTTGGTTCGACAATGAGCAGTTCTTC. Protein: CASSWFDNEQFF.

The V gene is TRBV3-1 (or the pseudogene TRBV3-2), the J gene TRBJ1-3; 8 bases match TRBD1. CDR3 size: 17 residues. The germline CDR1 and CDR2 sequences are LGHDT and YNNKEL (reference sequence). The V segment lost 1 base and the J segment 0 bases; nucleotides outside the gene matches: 5. The DNA for the CDR3 is TGTGCCAGCAGCCAAGCTTGGACAGGGAGCTCTGGAAACACCATATATTTT. Translated, it gives CASSQAWTGSSGNTIYF.

About this clone: Other DNA sequences from this sample encode an identical CDR3 as well. The V call is TRBV7-2, the J call TRBJ1-1, with TRBD1 as a possible D gene (5 bases). The germline gives CDR1 SGHTA, CDR2 FQGNSA. V lost 4 bases to trimming and J lost 4 bases, with 10 bases between them. The CDR3 is made up of 13 amino acids. CDR3 DNA: TGTGCCAGCAGCTCTCAGGGCGGCACTGAAGCTTTCTTT. Amino acid sequence: CASSSQGGTEAFF.

V and J are TRBV7-2 and TRBJ1-6; D is uncertain. Germline V lookup: CDR1 SGHTA, CDR2 FQGNSA. Trimming shortened V by 1 base and J by 6 bases, and 10 bases separated the two germline ends. The CDR3 covers 15 residues. DNA for the CDR3: TGTGCCAGCAGCTTAGGATCTCAGAGTAATTCACCCCTCCACTTT. This translates into CASSLGSQSNSPLHF.

The CDR3 here is CASPLGGEGSVDTQYF. The CDR3, as DNA: TGTGCCAGCCCCCTAGGAGGCGAGGGGTCGGTAGATACGCAGTATTTT. The rearrangement uses TRBV7-9 and TRBJ2-3; D could derive from TRBD1 or TRBD2 (5 bases each). Trimming removed 8 bases from V and 5 bases from J, with 23 bases in between. Germline CDR1 SEHNR, CDR2 FQNEAQ (reference sequence). CDR3 size: 16 residues.

This chain uses TRBV5-4 with TRBJ2-2, with D perhaps matching TRBD1 (6 bases). V lost 0 bases, J lost 9 bases, and 18 bases lay in between. The CDR3 consists of 16 residues. Germline V gene sequence: CDR1 SGHNT, CDR2 YYREEE (reference sequence). The CDR3 sequence is CASSLGLDPRDRELFF. The CDR3 DNA follows: TGTGCCAGCAGCTTGGGTTTGGACCCCCGGGACAGGGAGCTGTTTTTT.

The rearrangement uses TRBV29-1 and TRBJ1-2; 7 nucleotides match TRBD1. Unmatched junction bases numbered 12, after V lost 7 bases and J lost 4 bases. Germline V gives CDR1 SQVTM, CDR2 ANQGSEA. This CDR3 has 14 amino acids. This CDR3 reads CSASDRAQFYGYTF. The CDR3, as DNA: TGCAGCGCCAGCGACAGGGCGCAGTTCTATGGCTACACCTTC.

The chain employs TRBV7-2 and TRBJ2-3; D remains unclear. The CDR3 is made up of 15 amino acids. Per germline, CDR1 SGHTA and CDR2 FQGNSA. Trimming left V 5 bases short and J 0 bases short, with 12 bases between. The chain's CDR3 is CASSLSSLSTDTQYF. The CDR3 DNA is TGTGCCAGCAGCCTCTCGTCCCTTAGCACAGATACGCAGTATTTT.

V is TRBV11-3 and J is TRBJ1-2; D might be TRBD1 (5 bases). The ends were cut back, 3 bases at V and 1 base at J, with 6 bases in the middle. Germline V gene data show CDR1 as SGHNT and CDR2 as YENEEA. This CDR3 has 13 amino acids. This CDR3 is CASSLGGNYGYTF. The CDR3 DNA sequence: TGTGCCAGCAGCTTGGGGGGTAACTATGGCTACACCTTC.